This T cell receptor beta chain was sequenced during a study of T-cell reconstitution after alpha-beta-depleted transplantation in children. This CDR3 contains 14 residues. V lost 5 bases, J lost 5 bases, and 6 bases stayed unmatched. Germline CDR1 reads SGHRS; CDR2 reads YFSETQ. Study-wide results and limits: Roughly two months post-transplant, alpha-beta T cells reportedly originated from several hundred graft clones that had expanded.

Using unique molecular identifiers, the investigators prepared the TCRbeta library. TCRdb reprocessed the PCR reads with MiXCR, giving one entry per CDR3 protein. Of around 200,000 distinct CDR3 sequences in the sample, approximately 19% were seen once. This clonotype came up a few times. The target antigen is unknown. The source material was PBMCs, mostly from graft donor cells, sampled 360 days after TCRalphabeta/CD19-depleted stem cell transplant. The chain has TRBV5-1 and TRBJ2-3, with 9 bases lining up with TRBD1. The receptor was derived from a male patient aged 2 to 10 who had a stem cell transplant for acute lymphoblastic leukemia, so the T cells may come from the graft donor. CDR3 loop: CASRNRGPVDTQYF. CDR3 nucleotide sequence: TGCGCCAGCAGGAACAGGGGGCCGGTAGATACGCAGTATTTT.